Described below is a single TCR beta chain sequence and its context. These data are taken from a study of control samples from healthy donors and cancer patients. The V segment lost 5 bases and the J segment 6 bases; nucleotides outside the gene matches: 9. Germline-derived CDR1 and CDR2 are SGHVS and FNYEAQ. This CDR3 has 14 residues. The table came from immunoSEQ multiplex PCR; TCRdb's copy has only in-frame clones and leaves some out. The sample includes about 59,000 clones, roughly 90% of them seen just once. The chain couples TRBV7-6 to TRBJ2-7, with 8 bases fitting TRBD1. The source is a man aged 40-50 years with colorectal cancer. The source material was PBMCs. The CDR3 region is CASSLTGAGREQYF. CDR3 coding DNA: TGTGCCAGCAGCCTGACAGGGGCTGGACGCGAGCAGTACTTC.